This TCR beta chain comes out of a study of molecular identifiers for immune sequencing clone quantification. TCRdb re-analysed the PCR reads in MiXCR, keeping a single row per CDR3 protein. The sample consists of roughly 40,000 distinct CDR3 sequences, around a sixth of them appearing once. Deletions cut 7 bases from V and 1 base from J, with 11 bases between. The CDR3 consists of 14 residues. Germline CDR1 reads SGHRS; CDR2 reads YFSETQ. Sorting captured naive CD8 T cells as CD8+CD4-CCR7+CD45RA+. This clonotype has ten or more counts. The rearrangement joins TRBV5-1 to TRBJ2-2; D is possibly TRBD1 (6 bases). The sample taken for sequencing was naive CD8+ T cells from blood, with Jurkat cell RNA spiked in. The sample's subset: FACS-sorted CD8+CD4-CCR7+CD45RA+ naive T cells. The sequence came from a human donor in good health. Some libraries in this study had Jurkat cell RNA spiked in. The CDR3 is CASGDTQNTGELFF. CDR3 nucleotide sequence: TGCGCCAGCGGGGACACCCAGAACACCGGGGAGCTGTTTTTT.